Included here is one TCR beta chain sequence, with context. What it recognizes is unknown. This record belongs to a study of cytomegalovirus exposure and HLA in healthy donors. The study, taken as a whole, reports: Subsequent analysis found a tendency for first-cohort TCR clusters to co-occur within the 120 validation repertoires.

Assay: immunoSEQ multiplex PCR; the TCRdb copy retains only in-frame clones and omits some. The sample has tens of thousands of clones, less than 90% seen once. The TCR sequence derives from a woman younger than 30 in good health and CMV-seropositive. The sample comprised PBMCs.

CDR3 in DNA: TGTGCCAGCACCCTGGACGGGACTTACTATGGCTACACCTTC. The encoded protein is CASTLDGTYYGYTF. V gene TRBV28 combines with J gene TRBJ1-2; a weak D match, TRBD1 (5 bases). The CDR3 totals 14 residues. The V end lost 7 bases, the J end lost 3 bases, and 15 bases lay between the germline ends. Germline-derived CDR1 and CDR2 are MDHEN and SYDVKM.